This TCR beta chain derives from a study of cytomegalovirus exposure and HLA in healthy donors. General study findings and limits: Sequencing artifact likely explains a cluster of highly shared sequence variants.

CDR1 is GTSNPN and CDR2 is SVGIG in the germline V gene (reference sequence). The CDR3 runs 13 residues. Trimming cost V 0 bases and J 4 bases, with 9 bases left between them. This clone was picked up one time. Its antigen is unknown. Primers for the PCR totalled 60 Vbeta and 13 Jbeta. Using immunoSEQ multiplex PCR, the repertoire was profiled, and TCRdb retains in-frame clones only, with some absent. Of around 180,000 clones in the sample, 85% were seen once. The material sequenced was PBMCs. The rearrangement uses TRBV30 and TRBJ1-1, with D possibly TRBD1 on 6 matching bases. The receptor was derived from a boy aged 2 to 10 in good health and CMV-seronegative. For the CDR3, the DNA is TGTGCCTGGAGTGTAGACAGGACCACTGAAGCTTTCTTT. It specifies CAWSVDRTTEAFF.